The rows below give T cell receptor beta chains drawn from one sample of a study of blood T cell repertoires in COVID-19. Clones were read by immunoSEQ multiplex PCR, and TCRdb kept only the in-frame ones, dropping some. The repertoire consists of roughly 140,000 clones, with over 70% occurring once and the leading ten covering approximately 11%. Sequencing input: PBMCs or T cells enriched from blood (not recorded which). Receptors originate from a man between 60 and 75 years old who had recovered from COVID-19. The CDR3 runs from the conserved cysteine through the conserved F or W. A D gene is named only where the DNA matches it firmly. Clone size is given for some rows only: seen once, a few or many times, or a class if the clone is expanded.

D gene | clone size | J gene | V gene | CDR3 protein | CDR3 DNA
. | . | TRBJ2-7 | TRBV7-9 | CASSPWSTYEQYF | TGTGCCAGCAGCCCGTGGAGTACCTACGAGCAGTACTTC
TRBD1 | . | TRBJ2-7 | TRBV2 | CASRSRDRTYEQYF | TGTGCCAGCAGGTCCCGGGACAGGACCTACGAGCAGTACTTC
. | . | TRBJ1-3 | TRBV5-6 | CASSLEGRGTIYF | TGTGCCAGCAGCTTGGAAGGAAGGGGCACCATATATTTT
TRBD1 | . | TRBJ1-2 | TRBV28 | CASRDRGLLGYTF | TGTGCCAGCAGGGACAGGGGGCTCCTGGGCTACACCTTC
TRBD2 | . | TRBJ2-7 | TRBV18 | CASSPLYRAGEDEQYF | TGTGCCAGCTCACCACTTTACCGAGCGGGAGAGGACGAGCAGTACTTC
TRBD1 | few | TRBJ2-7 | TRBV14 | CASSQRQGYEQYF | TGTGCCAGCAGCCAGCGACAGGGCTACGAGCAGTACTTC
. | . | TRBJ1-2 | TRBV14 | CASRGMGHRGYTF | TGTGCCAGCAGGGGGATGGGACACCGTGGCTACACCTTC
TRBD2 | . | TRBJ2-1 | TRBV11-2 | CASSPRTSGTYNEQFF | TGTGCCAGCAGCCCGAGGACTAGCGGGACCTACAATGAGCAGTTCTTC
TRBD1 | . | TRBJ2-2 | TRBV12-3/TRBV12-4 | CASEQGAGELFF | TGTGCCAGCGAACAGGGGGCCGGGGAGCTGTTTTTT
. | once | TRBJ1-2 | TRBV19 | CASSSLNYGYTF | TGTGCCAGTAGTAGTCTAAACTATGGCTACACCTTC
TRBD2 | . | TRBJ2-3 | TRBV6-5 | CASTLAGGPHTQYF | TGTGCCAGCACCCTAGCGGGAGGGCCGCATACGCAGTATTTT
TRBD1 | few | TRBJ1-6 | TRBV13 | CASTKRGPGQGVDSPLHF | TGTGCCAGCACTAAACGAGGTCCGGGACAGGGTGTGGATTCACCCCTCCACTTT
. | . | TRBJ1-4 | TRBV27 | CASSLSLQGRVGKLFF | TGTGCCAGCAGTCTATCACTACAGGGAAGGGTGGGAAAACTGTTTTTT